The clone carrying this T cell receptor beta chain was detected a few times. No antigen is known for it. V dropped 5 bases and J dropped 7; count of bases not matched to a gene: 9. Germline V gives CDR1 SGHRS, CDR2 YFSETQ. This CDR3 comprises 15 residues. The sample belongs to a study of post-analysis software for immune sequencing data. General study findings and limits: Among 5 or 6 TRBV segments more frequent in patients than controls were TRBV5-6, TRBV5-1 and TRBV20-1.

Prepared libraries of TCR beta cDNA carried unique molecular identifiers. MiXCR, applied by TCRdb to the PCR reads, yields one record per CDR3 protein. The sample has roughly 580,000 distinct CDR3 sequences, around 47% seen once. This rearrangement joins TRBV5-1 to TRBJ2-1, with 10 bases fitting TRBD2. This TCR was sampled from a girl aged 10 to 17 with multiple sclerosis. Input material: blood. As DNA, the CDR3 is TGCGCCAGCAGTCCGAGCGGGAGGGATGAGAATGAGCAGTTCTTC. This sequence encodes CASSPSGRDENEQFF.